This TCR beta chain appears in the sequencing data of a study of blood T cell repertoires in COVID-19. Overall study context: Sites in the United States, Italy and Spain provided acute and convalescent COVID-19 samples. Nucleic acid was either cDNA or gDNA, and it came from T cells, B-cell-depleted T cells, or PBMCs.

Authors' processing steps: Reference gene primer amplification in the assay estimated nucleated cell counts. This table comes from immunoSEQ multiplex PCR, and its TCRdb copy is limited to in-frame clones, with some not included. The DNA was the basis for D and trimming; V, J and clone size are from that table. Seen here are over 150,000 clones, about 85% observed once, and the top ten hold 7% to 10%. J lost 0 bases, V lost 3 bases, and 0 bases had no gene match. Germline CDR1 and CDR2: KGHDR and SFDVKD. The CDR3 has 16 amino acids. Material for sequencing was peripheral blood. The chain recombines TRBV24-1 with TRBJ2-2; 10 nucleotides align to TRBD2. The origin of this receptor is a woman aged 55-70 years with COVID-19, enrolled during active disease. The CDR3 is CATSDGTSANTGELFF. The DNA for the CDR3 is TGTGCCACCAGTGATGGGACTAGCGCGAACACCGGGGAGCTGTTTTTT.